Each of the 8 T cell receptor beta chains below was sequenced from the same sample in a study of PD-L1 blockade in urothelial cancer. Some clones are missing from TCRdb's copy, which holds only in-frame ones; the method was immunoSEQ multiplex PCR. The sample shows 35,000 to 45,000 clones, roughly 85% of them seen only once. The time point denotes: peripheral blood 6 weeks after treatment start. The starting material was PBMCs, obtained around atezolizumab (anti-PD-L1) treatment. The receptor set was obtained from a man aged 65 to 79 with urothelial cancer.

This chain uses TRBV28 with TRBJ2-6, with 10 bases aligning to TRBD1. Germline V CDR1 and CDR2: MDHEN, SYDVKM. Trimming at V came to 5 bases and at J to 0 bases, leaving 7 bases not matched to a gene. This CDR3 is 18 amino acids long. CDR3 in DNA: TGTGCCAGCAGTCCCTCGACAGGGGGCAACTCTGGGGCCAACGTCCTGACTTTC. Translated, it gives CASSPSTGGNSGANVLTF.

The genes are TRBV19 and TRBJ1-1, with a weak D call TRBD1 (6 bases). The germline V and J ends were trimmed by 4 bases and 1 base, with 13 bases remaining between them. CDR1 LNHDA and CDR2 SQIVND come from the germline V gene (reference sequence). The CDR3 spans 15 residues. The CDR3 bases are TGTGCCAGTAGTACGACGACAGGCCCGAACACTGAAGCTTTCTTT. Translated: CASSTTTGPNTEAFF.

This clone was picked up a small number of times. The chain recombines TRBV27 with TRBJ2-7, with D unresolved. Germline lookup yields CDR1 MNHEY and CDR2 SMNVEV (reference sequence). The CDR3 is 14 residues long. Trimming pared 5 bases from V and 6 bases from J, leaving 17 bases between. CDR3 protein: CASSPLGRISEQYF. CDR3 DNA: TGTGCCAGCAGTCCTTTAGGCAGGATTAGCGAGCAGTACTTC.

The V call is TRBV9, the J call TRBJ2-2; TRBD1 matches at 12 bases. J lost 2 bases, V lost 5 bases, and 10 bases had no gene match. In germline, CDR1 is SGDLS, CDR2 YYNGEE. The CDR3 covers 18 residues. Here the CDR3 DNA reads TGTGCCAGCAGTAAGGGACAGGGGGCGCGTTTTAACACCGGGGAGCTGTTTTTT. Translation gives CASSKGQGARFNTGELFF.

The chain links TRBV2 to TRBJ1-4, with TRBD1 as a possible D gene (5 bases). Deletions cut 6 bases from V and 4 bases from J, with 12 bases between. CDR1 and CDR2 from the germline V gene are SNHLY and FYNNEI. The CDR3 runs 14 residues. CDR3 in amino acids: CASSRQGGNEKLFF. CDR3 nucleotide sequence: TGTGCCAGCAGCCGGCAGGGTGGTAATGAAAAACTGTTTTTT.

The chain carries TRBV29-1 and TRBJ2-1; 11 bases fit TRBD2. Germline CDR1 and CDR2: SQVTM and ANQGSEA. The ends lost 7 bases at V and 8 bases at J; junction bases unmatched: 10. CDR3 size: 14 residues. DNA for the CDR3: TGCAGCGGTCAAGGACTAGCGGGTCTAGATGAGCAGTTCTTC. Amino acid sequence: CSGQGLAGLDEQFF.

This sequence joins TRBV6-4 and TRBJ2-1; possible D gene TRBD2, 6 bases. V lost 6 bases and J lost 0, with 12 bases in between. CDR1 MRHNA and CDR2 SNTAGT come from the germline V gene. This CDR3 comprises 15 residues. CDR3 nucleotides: TGTGCCAGCAGCCCAGCGGGTATCTCCTACAATGAGCAGTTCTTC. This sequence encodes CASSPAGISYNEQFF.

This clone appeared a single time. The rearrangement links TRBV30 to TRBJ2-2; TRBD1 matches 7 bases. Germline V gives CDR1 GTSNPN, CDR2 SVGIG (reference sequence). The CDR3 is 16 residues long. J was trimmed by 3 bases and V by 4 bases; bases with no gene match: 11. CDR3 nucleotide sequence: TGTGCCTGGATCTCGCCGGGGACAGCCGACACCGGGGAGCTGTTTTTT. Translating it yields CAWISPGTADTGELFF.